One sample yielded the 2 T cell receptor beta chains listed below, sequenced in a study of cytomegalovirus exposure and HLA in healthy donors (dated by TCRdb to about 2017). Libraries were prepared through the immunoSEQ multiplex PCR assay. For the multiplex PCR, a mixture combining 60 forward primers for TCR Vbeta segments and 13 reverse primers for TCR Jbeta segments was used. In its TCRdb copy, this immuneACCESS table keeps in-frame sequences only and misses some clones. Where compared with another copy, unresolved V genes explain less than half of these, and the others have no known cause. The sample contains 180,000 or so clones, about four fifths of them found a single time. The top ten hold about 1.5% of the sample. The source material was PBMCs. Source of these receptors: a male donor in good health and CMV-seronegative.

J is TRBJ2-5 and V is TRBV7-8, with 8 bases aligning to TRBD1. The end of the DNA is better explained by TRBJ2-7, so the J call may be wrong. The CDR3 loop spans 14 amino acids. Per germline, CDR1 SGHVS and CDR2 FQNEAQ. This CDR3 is CASSQFGQGYEQYF. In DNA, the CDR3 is TGTGCCAGCAGCCAATTCGGACAGGGATACGAGCAGTACTTC.

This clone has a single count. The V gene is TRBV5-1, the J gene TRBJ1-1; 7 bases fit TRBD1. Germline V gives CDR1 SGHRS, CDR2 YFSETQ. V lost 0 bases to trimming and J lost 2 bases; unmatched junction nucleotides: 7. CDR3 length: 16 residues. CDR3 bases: TGCGCCAGCAGCTTGGAGGGGGCGCCGAGTAACACTGAAGCTTTCTTT. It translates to CASSLEGAPSNTEAFF.